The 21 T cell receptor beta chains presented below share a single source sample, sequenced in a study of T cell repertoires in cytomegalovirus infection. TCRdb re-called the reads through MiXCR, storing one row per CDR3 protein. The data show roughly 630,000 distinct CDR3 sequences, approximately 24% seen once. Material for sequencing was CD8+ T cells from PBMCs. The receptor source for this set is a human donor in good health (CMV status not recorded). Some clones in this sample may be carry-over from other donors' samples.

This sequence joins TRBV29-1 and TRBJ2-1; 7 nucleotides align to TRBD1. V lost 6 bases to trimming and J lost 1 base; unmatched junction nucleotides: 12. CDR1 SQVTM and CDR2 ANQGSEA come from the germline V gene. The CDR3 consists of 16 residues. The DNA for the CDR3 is TGCAGCGTCCCCCCGGTTGGCAGGGGGTCCTACAATGAGCAGTTCTTC. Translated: CSVPPVGRGSYNEQFF.

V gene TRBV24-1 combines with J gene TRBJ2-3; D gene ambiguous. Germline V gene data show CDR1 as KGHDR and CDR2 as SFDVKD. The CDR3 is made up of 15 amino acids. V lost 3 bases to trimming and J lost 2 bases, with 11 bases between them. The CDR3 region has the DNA TGTGCCACCAGTGATCAGAAACAGCCCACAGATACGCAGTATTTT. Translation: CATSDQKQPTDTQYF.

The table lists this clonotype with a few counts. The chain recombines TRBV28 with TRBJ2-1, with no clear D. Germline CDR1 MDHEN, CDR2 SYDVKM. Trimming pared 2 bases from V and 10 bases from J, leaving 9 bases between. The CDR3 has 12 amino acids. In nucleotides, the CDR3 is TGTGCCAGCAGTTTAAGGGTTTACGAGCAGTTCTTC. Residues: CASSLRVYEQFF.

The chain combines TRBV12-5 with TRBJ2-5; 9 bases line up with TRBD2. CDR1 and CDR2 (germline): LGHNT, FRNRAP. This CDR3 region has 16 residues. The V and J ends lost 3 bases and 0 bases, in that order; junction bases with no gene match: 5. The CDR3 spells CASGFSTSGYQETQYF. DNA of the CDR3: TGTGCTAGTGGTTTCTCGACTAGCGGTTACCAAGAGACCCAGTACTTC.

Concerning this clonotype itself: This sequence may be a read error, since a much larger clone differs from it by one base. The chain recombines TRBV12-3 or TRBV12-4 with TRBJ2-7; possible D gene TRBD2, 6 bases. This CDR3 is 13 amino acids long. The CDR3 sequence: CTSSLALGREQYV. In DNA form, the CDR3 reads TGTACCAGCAGTTTAGCGCTGGGGAGGGAGCAGTACGTC.

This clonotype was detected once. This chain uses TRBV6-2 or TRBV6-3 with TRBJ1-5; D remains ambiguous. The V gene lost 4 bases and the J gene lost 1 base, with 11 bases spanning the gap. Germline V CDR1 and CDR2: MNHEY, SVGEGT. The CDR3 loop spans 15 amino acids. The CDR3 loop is CASSWEGASNQPQHF. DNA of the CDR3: TGTGCCAGCAGTTGGGAGGGAGCCAGCAATCAGCCCCAGCATTTT.

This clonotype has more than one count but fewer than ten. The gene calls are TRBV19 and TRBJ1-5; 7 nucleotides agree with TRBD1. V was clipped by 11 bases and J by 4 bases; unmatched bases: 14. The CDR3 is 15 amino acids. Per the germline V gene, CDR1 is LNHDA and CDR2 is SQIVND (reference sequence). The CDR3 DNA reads TGTGCCTCTAGGAGGGACAGAGTTTGGAATCAGCCCCAGCATTTT. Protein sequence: CASRRDRVWNQPQHF.

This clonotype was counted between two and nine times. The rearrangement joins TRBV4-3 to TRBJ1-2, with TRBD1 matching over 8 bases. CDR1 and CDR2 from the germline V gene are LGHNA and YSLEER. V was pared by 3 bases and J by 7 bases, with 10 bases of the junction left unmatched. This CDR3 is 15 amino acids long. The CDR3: CASSQLTGDIGGYTF. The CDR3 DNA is TGCGCCAGCAGCCAGCTGACAGGGGACATAGGTGGCTACACCTTC.

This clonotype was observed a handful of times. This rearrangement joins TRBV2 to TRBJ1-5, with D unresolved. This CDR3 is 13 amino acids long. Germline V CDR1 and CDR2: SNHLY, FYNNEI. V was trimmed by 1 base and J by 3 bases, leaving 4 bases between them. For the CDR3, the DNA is TGTGCCAGCAGTGAAGGACTCAATCAGCCCCAGCATTTT. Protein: CASSEGLNQPQHF.

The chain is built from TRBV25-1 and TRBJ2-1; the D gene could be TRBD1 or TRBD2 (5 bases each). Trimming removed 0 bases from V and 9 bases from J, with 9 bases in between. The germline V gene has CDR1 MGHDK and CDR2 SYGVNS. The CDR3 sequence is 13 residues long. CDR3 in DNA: TGTGCCAGCAGTGAATATAAGAGGGGTGAGCAGTTCTTC. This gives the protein CASSEYKRGEQFF.

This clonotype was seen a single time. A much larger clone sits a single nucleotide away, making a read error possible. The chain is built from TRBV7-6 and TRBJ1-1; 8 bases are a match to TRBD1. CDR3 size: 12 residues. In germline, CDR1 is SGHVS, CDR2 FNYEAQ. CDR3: CVSSLVTGDAFF. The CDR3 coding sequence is TGTGTCAGCAGCTTAGTGACAGGGGATGCTTTCTTT. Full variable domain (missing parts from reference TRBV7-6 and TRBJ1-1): GAGVSQSPRYKVTKRGQDVALRCDPISGHVSLYWYRQALGQGPEFLTYFNYEAQQDKSGLPNDRFSAERPEGSISTLTIQRTEQRDSAMYRCVSSLVTGDAFFGQGTRLTVV.

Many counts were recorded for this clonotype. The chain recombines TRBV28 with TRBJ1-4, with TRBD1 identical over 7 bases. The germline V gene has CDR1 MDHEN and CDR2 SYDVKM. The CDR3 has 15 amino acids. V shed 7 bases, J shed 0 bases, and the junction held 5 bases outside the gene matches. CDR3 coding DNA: TGTGCCAGCACCTTTCAGGGGGCAACTAATGAAAAACTGTTTTTT. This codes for CASTFQGATNEKLFF.

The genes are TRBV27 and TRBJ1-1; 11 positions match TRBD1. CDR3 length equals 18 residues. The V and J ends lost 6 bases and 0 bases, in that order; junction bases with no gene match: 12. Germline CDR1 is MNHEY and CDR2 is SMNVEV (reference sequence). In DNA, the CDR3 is TGTGCCAGCAGCCCAACCTGGACAGGGGGCCCCTTGAACACTGAAGCTTTCTTT. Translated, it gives CASSPTWTGGPLNTEAFF.

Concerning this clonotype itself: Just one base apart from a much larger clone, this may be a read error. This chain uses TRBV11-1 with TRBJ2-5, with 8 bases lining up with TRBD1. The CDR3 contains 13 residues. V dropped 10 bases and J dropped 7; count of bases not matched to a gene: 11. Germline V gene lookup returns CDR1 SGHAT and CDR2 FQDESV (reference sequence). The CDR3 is CANSPTGDGTQYF. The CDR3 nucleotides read TGTGCCAACAGTCCGACAGGGGACGGGACCCAGTACTTC.

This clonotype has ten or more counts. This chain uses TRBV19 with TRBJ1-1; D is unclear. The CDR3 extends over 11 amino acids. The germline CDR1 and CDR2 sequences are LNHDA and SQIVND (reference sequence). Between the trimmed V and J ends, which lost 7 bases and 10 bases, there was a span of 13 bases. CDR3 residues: CASTFGPLAFF. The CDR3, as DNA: TGTGCCAGTACCTTCGGGCCTCTAGCTTTCTTT.

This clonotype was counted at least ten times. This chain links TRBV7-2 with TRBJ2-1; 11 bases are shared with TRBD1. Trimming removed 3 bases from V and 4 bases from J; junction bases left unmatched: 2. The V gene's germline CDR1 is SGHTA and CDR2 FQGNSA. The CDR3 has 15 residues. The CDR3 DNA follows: TGTGCCAGCAGCTTTGGACAGGGGGCGTACAATGAGCAGTTCTTC. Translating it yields CASSFGQGAYNEQFF.

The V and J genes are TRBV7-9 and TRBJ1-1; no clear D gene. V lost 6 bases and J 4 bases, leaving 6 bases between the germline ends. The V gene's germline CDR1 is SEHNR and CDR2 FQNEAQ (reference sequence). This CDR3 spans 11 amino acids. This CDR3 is CASSTATEAFF. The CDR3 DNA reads TGTGCCAGCAGTACAGCCACTGAAGCTTTCTTT.

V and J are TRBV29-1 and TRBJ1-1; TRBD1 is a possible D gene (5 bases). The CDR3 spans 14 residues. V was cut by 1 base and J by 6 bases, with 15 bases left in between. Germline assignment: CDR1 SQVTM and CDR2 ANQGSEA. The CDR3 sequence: CSVEGGQGWAEAFF. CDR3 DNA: TGCAGCGTTGAAGGAGGGCAGGGTTGGGCTGAAGCTTTCTTT.

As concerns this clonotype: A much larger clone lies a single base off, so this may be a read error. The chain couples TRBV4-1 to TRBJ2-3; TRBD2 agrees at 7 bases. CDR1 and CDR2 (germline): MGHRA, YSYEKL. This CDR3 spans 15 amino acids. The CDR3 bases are TGCGCCAGCACCCAATTAGGACTAGTGGCGGATACGCAGTATTTT. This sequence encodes CASTQLGLVADTQYF.

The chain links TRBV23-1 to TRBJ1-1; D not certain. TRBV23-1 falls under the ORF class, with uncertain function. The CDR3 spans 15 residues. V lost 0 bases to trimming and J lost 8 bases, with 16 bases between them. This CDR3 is CASSQSRSALREAFF. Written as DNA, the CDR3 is TGCGCCAGCAGTCAATCGAGGTCGGCCCTAAGGGAAGCTTTCTTT.

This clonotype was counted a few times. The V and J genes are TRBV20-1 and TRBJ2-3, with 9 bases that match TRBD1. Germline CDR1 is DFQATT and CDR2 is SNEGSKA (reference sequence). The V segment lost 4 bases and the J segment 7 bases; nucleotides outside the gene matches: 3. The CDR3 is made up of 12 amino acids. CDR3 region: CSAKQGAYTQYF. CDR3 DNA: TGCAGTGCTAAACAGGGGGCGTATACGCAGTATTTT.